This TCR beta chain originates from a study of molecular identifiers for immune sequencing clone quantification. V lost 8 bases and J lost 0, with 17 bases in between. This CDR3 has 16 amino acids. Germline loops: CDR1 ENHRY, CDR2 SYGVKD. This clonotype was seen ten or more times. Naive CD8 libraries were made from roughly 20,000 to 1,000,000 sorted cells, and they used 10%, 30% or 50% RNA. MiXCR, applied by TCRdb to the PCR reads, yields one record per CDR3 protein. The top ten hold approximately 0.9% of the sample, which has about 640,000 distinct CDR3 sequences, about 20% seen once. The origin of this receptor is a human donor in good health. Some libraries in this study had Jurkat cell RNA spiked in. The gene calls are TRBV10-3 and TRBJ2-1; no firm D call. Sequenced sample: naive CD8+ T cells from blood, with Jurkat cell RNA spiked in. The subset is: FACS-sorted CD8+CD4-CCR7+CD45RA+ naive T cells. CDR3 sequence: CAIADPGRSSYNEQFF. The CDR3 coding sequence is TGTGCCATCGCCGACCCTGGACGGAGCTCCTACAATGAGCAGTTCTTC.